The rows below give T cell receptor beta chains drawn from one sample of a study of T cell responses to AZD1222 COVID-19 vaccine. The data were produced by immunoSEQ multiplex PCR, yet TCRdb's version contains in-frame clones alone and is incomplete. The sample has 90,000 to 130,000 clones; approximately 89% are singletons. This specimen was peripheral blood, taken on day 0 of MenACWY control vaccination. These TCRs come from an adult in good health. Both conserved end residues are part of each CDR3. A D gene is named only where the DNA matches it firmly. Expanded clones get a size class; other rows say once, few or many, or leave the size out.

V	size	D	J	DNA	CDR3
TRBV18	NA	NA	TRBJ1-5	TGTGCCAGCTCACCATCGGGGGCGCGGGATCAGCCCCAGCATTTT	CASSPSGARDQPQHF
TRBV18	NA	NA	TRBJ1-5	TGTGCCAGCTCACCTAGCGATGGCCAGCCCCAGCATTTT	CASSPSDGQPQHF
TRBV28	NA	NA	TRBJ1-5	TGTGCCAGCAGTTTCGGCCAGCCTGGCAATCAGCCCCAGCATTTT	CASSFGQPGNQPQHF
TRBV30	NA	TRBD2	TRBJ2-5	TGTGCCTGGAAGGGCGGGGGGGCGTCCGAGACCCAGTACTTC	CAWKGGGASETQYF
TRBV15	NA	NA	TRBJ1-6	TGTGCCACCAGCAGAGATTCATTTCCAGGGGCCTATAATTCACCCCTCCACTTT	CATSRDSFPGAYNSPLHF
TRBV10-3	NA	NA	TRBJ1-2	TGTGCCATCAGTGAGTCCTCGACACCCGCTAACTATGGCTACACCTTC	CAISESSTPANYGYTF
TRBV28	NA	TRBD1	TRBJ2-7	TGTGCCAGCTTACAGGGGGCGACCCACGAGCAGTACTTC	CASLQGATHEQYF
TRBV9	NA	NA	TRBJ2-1	TGTGCCAGCAGCGCCCGGATCAATGAGCAGTTCTTC	CASSARINEQFF
TRBV9	NA	NA	TRBJ2-2	TGTGCCAGCAGCGAAGGGGACCACACCGGGGAGCTGTTTTTT	CASSEGDHTGELFF
TRBV28	NA	TRBD1	TRBJ2-3	TGTGCCAGCAGTACGGACAGGTCCGGTACGCAGTATTTT	CASSTDRSGTQYF
TRBV29-1	NA	NA	TRBJ2-2	TGCAGCGTCGTGGCAGGGAGGAACACCGGGGAGCTGTTTTTT	CSVVAGRNTGELFF
TRBV9	once	NA	TRBJ1-2	TGTGCCAGCAGCTCCGACATCGCGTATGGCTACACCTTC	CASSSDIAYGYTF
TRBV7-9	NA	NA	TRBJ2-3	TGTGCCAGCAGCTGGCGGGACAGCCCCACAGATACGCAGTATTTT	CASSWRDSPTDTQYF
TRBV19	NA	TRBD1	TRBJ1-5	TGTGCCAGTAGGCTACAGGGGGCGAACAATCAGCCCCAGCATTTT	CASRLQGANNQPQHF
TRBV6-4	NA	TRBD2	TRBJ2-3	TGTGCCAGCAGTCCCAGCGGGGGGGGCACAGATACGCAGTATTTT	CASSPSGGGTDTQYF
TRBV29-1	NA	NA	TRBJ2-7	TGCAGCGTTGCCCGGGATTACGAGCAGTACTTC	CSVARDYEQYF
TRBV28	NA	TRBD2	TRBJ2-5	TGTGCCAGCAGTATATCCCTACTAGCGGGGGGGCAAGAGACCCAGTACTTC	CASSISLLAGGQETQYF
TRBV25-1	NA	NA	TRBJ1-4	TGTGCCAGTTCCCTCTCGGGACAAAGAAATGAAAAACTGTTTTTT	CASSLSGQRNEKLFF
TRBV3-1/TRBV3-2	NA	NA	TRBJ1-1	TGTGCCAGCAGCCAAGATTTTGGGCTTAGGGCTTTCTTT	CASSQDFGLRAFF
TRBV7-2	NA	TRBD1	TRBJ1-3	TGTGCCAGCAGCTTAGGGGCCCAGGGGGCTTCTGGAAACACCATATATTTT	CASSLGAQGASGNTIYF
TRBV5-1	once	TRBD1	TRBJ2-7	TGCGCCAGCAGCTTGGGACAGGGGGCTTCCTACGAGCAGTACTTC	CASSLGQGASYEQYF
TRBV7-2	NA	NA	TRBJ2-7	TGTGCCAGCAGCTTAGCGACGGTAGCCTTCGAGCAGTACTTC	CASSLATVAFEQYF
TRBV10-3	once	NA	TRBJ1-1	TGTGCCATCAGTCCGGACGGGAACACTGAAGCTTTCTTT	CAISPDGNTEAFF
TRBV5-6	once	TRBD1	TRBJ2-7	TGTGCCAGCAGCTTGGCCCGGGACAGGGTCTACGAGCAGTACTTC	CASSLARDRVYEQYF
TRBV18	NA	NA	TRBJ2-2	TGTGCCAGCTCACCACGGGAGGGGGCCACCGGGGAGCTGTTTTTT	CASSPREGATGELFF
TRBV6-4	many	NA	TRBJ2-1	TGTGCCAGCAGAGCAACTTCGGTAGGAGAGCAGTTCTTC	CASRATSVGEQFF
TRBV30	NA	TRBD1	TRBJ1-4	TGTGCCTCGGGACAGCTTAATGAAAAACTGTTTTTT	CASGQLNEKLFF
TRBV29-1	NA	NA	TRBJ1-1	TGCAGCGTTGTAGGGGGGTCGGGTAGCACTGAAGCTTTCTTT	CSVVGGSGSTEAFF
TRBV5-6	once	TRBD2	TRBJ2-2	TGTGCCAGCAGTCCGGGACTAGCGGGGGGGCATGGCGGGGAGCTGTTTTTT	CASSPGLAGGHGGELFF
TRBV7-9	NA	TRBD1	TRBJ2-1	TGTGCCAGCAGCTTAGCCACCAGGGGGAATGAGCAGTTCTTC	CASSLATRGNEQFF
TRBV12-3/TRBV12-4	once	NA	TRBJ1-4	TGTGCCAGCAGTTTCCGGGGGCAAGAAAAACTGTTTTTT	CASSFRGQEKLFF
TRBV2	NA	NA	TRBJ1-3	TGTGCCAGCACCCCCCTTCCTGGAAACACCATATATTTT	CASTPLPGNTIYF
TRBV7-3	once	TRBD1	TRBJ2-2	TGTGCCAGCAGCCCCCGGGACAGAGCCCGTTTTGGCGGGGAGCTGTTTTTT	CASSPRDRARFGGELFF
TRBV6-5	NA	TRBD1	TRBJ2-1	TGTGCCAGCAGTTACCTAGGGTCAGGGGGCGGGAATGAGCAGTTCTTC	CASSYLGSGGGNEQFF
TRBV7-6	NA	TRBD1	TRBJ2-5	TGTGCCAGCAGCTTAGCGGGACAGAGACCTCAAGAGACCCAGTACTTC	CASSLAGQRPQETQYF
TRBV2	NA	NA	TRBJ1-6	TGTGCCAGCATAGCCCAAGGGATAAAGAATTCACCCCTCCACTTT	CASIAQGIKNSPLHF
TRBV6-2/TRBV6-3	NA	NA	TRBJ2-3	TGTGCCAGCAGTTCCGGACGGCCAGATACGCAGTATTTT	CASSSGRPDTQYF
TRBV6-5	NA	NA	TRBJ2-5	TGTGCCAGCAGCTACAGGGTCCAAGAGACCCAGTACTTC	CASSYRVQETQYF
TRBV11-2	NA	NA	TRBJ2-3	TGTGCCAGCAGCTTGGGACCCGGGGGCGGCACAGATACGCAGTATTTT	CASSLGPGGGTDTQYF
TRBV6-5	NA	TRBD1	TRBJ1-5	TGTGCCAGCATGCGGACAGGGGGTAGCAATCAGCCCCAGCATTTT	CASMRTGGSNQPQHF
TRBV12-3/TRBV12-4	NA	NA	TRBJ2-1	TGTGCCAGCGGGGAGAGCTCCTACAATGAGCAGTTCTTC	CASGESSYNEQFF